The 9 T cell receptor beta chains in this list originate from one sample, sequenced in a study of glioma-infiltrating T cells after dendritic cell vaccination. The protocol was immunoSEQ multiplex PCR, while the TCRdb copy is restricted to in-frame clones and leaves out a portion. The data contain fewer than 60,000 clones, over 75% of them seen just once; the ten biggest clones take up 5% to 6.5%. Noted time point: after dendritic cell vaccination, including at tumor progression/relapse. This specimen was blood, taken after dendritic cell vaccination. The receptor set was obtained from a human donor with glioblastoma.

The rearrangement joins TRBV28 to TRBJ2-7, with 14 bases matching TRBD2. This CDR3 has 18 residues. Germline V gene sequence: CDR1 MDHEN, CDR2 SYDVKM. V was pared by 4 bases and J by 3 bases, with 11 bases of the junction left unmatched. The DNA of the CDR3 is TGTGCCAGCAGTTCCACCACCAAGGGACTAGCGGGAGACTACGAGCAGTACTTC. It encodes CASSSTTKGLAGDYEQYF.

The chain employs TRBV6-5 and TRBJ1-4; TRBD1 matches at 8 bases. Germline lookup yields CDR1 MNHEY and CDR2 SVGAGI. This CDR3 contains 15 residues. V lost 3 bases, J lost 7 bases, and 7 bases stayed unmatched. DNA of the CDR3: TGTGCCAGCAGTTATTCCGGACAGGGAAGTGAAAAACTGTTTTTT. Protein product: CASSYSGQGSEKLFF.

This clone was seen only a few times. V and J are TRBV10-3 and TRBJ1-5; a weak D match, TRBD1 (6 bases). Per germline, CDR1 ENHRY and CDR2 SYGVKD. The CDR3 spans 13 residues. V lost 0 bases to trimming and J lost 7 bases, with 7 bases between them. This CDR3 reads CAISESGQQPQHF. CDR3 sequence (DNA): TGTGCCATCAGTGAGTCGGGACAACAGCCCCAGCATTTT.

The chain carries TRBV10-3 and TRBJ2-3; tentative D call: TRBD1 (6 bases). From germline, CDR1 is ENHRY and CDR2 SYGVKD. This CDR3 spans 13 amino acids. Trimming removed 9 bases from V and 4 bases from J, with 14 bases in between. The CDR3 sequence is CAISRGLADTQYF. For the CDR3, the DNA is TGTGCCATAAGCAGGGGCTTGGCAGATACGCAGTATTTT.

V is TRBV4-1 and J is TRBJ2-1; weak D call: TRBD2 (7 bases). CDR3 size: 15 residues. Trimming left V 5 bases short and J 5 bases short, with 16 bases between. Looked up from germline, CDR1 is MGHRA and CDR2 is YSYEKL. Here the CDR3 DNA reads TGCGCCAGCAGCTATCTGGGGGGGCGGAACAATGAGCAGTTCTTC. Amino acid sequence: CASSYLGGRNNEQFF.

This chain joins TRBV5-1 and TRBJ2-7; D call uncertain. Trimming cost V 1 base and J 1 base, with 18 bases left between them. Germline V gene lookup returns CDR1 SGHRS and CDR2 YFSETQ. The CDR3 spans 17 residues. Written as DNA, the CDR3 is TGCGCCAGCAGCTTGCGCGCCGCGCGCCTATTTTCCTACGAGCAGTACTTC. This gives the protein CASSLRAARLFSYEQYF. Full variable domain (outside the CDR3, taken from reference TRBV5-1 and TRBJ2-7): KAGVTQTPRYLIKTRGQQVTLSCSPISGHRSVSWYQQTPGQGLQFLFEYFSETQRNKGNFPGRFSGRQFSNSRSEMNVSTLELGDSALYLCASSLRAARLFSYEQYFGPGTRLTVT.

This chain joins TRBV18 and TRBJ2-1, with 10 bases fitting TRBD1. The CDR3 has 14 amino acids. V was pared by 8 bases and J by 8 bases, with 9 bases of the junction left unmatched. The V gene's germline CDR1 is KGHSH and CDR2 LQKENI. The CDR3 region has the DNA TGTGCCAGCCGGCCGGGACAGGGGTTCGATGAGCAGTTCTTC. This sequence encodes CASRPGQGFDEQFF.

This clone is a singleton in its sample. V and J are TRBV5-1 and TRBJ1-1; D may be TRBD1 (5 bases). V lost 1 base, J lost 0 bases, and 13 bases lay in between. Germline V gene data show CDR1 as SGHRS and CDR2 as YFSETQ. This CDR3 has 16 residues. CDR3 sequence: CASSLQGGTLNTEAFF. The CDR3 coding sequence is TGCGCCAGCAGCTTGCAGGGCGGAACCCTGAACACTGAAGCTTTCTTT. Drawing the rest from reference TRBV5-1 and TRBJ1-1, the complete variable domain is KAGVTQTPRYLIKTRGQQVTLSCSPISGHRSVSWYQQTPGQGLQFLFEYFSETQRNKGNFPGRFSGRQFSNSRSEMNVSTLELGDSALYLCASSLQGGTLNTEAFFGQGTRLTVV.

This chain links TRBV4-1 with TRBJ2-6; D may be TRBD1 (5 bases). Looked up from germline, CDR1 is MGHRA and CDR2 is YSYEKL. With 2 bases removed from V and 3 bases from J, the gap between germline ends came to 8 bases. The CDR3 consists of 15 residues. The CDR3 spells CASSQTGGGANVLTF. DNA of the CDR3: TGCGCCAGCAGCCAAACAGGTGGTGGGGCCAACGTCCTGACTTTC.